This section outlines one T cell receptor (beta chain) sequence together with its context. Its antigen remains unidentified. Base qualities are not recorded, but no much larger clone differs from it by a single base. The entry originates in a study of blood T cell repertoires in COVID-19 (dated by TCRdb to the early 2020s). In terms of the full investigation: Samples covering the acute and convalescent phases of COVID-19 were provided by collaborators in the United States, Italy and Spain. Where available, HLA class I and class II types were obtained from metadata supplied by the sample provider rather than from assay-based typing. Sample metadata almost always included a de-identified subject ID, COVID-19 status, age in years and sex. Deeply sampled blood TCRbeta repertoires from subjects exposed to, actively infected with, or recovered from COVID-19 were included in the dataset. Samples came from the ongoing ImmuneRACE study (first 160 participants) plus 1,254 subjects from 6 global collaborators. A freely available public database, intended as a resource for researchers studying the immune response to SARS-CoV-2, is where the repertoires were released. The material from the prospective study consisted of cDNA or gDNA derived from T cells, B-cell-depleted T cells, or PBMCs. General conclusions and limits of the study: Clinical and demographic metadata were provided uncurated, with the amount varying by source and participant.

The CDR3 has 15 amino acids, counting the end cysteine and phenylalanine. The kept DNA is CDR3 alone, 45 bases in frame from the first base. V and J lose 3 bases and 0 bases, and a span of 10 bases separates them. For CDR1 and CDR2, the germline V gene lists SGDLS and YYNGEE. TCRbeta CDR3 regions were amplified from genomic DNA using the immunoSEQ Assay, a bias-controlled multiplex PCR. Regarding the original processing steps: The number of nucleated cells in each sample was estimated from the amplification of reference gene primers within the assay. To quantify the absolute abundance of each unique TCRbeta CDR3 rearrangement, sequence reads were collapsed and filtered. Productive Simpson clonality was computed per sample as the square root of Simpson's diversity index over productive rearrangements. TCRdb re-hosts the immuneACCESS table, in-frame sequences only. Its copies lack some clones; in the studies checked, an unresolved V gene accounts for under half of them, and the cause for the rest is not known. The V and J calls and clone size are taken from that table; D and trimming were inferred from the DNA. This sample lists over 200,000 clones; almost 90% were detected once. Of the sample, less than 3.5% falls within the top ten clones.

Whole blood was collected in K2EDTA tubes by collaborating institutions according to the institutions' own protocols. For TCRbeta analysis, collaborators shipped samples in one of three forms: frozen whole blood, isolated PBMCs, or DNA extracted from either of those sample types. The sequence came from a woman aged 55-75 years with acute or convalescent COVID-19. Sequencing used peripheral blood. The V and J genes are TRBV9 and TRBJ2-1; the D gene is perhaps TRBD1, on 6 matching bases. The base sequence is TGTGCCAGCAGCGGCGGACAGAGCTCCTACAATGAGCAGTTCTTC. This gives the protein CASSGGQSSYNEQFF.